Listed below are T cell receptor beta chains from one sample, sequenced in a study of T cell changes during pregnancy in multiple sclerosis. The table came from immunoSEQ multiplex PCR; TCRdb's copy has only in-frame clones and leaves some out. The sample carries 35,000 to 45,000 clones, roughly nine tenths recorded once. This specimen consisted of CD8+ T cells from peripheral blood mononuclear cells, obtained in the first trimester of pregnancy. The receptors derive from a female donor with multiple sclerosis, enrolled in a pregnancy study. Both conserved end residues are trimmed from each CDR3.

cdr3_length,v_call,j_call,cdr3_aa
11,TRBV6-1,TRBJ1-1,ASSVVMNTEAF
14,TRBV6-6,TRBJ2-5,ASFKGGVPYQETQY
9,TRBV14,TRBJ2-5,ASSQEATQY
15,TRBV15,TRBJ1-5,ATSRGLDRGRNQPQH
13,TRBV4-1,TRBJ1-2,ASSPTDSDYYGYT
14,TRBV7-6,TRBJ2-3,ASSFRDSGSPDTQY
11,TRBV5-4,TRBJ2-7,ASNRDSDYEQY
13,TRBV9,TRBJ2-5,ASSPGTGLGETQY
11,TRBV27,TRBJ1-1,ASRYGGATEAF
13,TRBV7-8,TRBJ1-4,ASSSVDRGPEKLF
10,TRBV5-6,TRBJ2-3,ASSHGTDTQY
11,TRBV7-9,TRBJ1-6,ASREGGNSPLH
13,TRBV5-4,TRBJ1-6,ASSLPGQGYSPLH
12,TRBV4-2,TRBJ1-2,ASSKGQLNYGYT
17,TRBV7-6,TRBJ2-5,ASSLAERPKSGGGETQY
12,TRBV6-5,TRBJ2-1,ASSYTAGGNEQF
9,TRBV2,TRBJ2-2,ASTQAGELF
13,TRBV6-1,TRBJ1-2,ASSIDRGENYGYT
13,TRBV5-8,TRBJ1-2,ASSVQGNPNYGYT
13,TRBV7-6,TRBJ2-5,ASSRTSGVQETQY
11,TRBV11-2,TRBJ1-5,ASSGGGTQPQH
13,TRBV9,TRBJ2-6,ASSAAGFGANVLT
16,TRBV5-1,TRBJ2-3,ASSWGLAGGTSTDTQY
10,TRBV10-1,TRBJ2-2,ASSGGTGELF
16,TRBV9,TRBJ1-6,ASSDEGGEESYNSPLH
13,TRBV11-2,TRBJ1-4,ASSPRLGIGEKLF
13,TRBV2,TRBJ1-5,ASSQSRGGNQPQH
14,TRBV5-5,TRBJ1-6,ASSFVGGTGGSPLH
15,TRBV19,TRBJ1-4,ASSIPRQITTNEKLF